This T cell receptor beta chain was sequenced in a study of cytomegalovirus exposure and HLA in healthy donors. Regarding the study as a whole: Sequencing depth roughly uniform across donors was assumed in presence/absence analyses. Reports indicate that TCR beta sequences accurately predicted the HLA-A and HLA-B alleles of most subjects. The number of N-insertions in an Asian-associated ancestry cluster was reportedly below the roughly 660-donor mean in a later analysis. Sequencing artifact likely explains a cluster of highly shared sequence variants.

Regarding this clone: Its specificity is unknown.

The CDR3 runs 16 residues. Looked up from germline, CDR1 is MNHEY and CDR2 is SVGAGI. V gave up 0 bases and J gave up 4 bases, with 16 bases separating them. A multiplex PCR was run with 60 Vbeta primers and 13 Jbeta primers. TCRdb's table, derived via immunoSEQ multiplex PCR, lists solely in-frame clones and lacks some. The sample table includes 77,000 or so clones. The TCR was taken from a man aged 30-40 years in good health and CMV-seronegative. The specimen was PBMCs. The rearrangement uses TRBV6-5 and TRBJ2-7; D is perhaps TRBD1 (6 bases). CDR3 nucleotides: TGTGCCAGCAGTTACTCTTACAGGGCAAGTAGTTACGAGCAGTACTTC. Encoded protein: CASSYSYRASSYEQYF.